A selection of T cell receptor beta chains follows, all from one sample in a study of blood T cell repertoires in COVID-19. Assay: immunoSEQ multiplex PCR; the TCRdb copy retains only in-frame clones and omits some. The sample contains a few hundred thousand clones, about 89% of which appear only once. Sequencing was done on a sample of PBMCs or T cells enriched from blood (not recorded which). All receptors derive from a man in his forties or fifties in a cohort exposed to, infected with or recovered from COVID-19 (not recorded which). Each CDR3 is given with its conserved first and last residue. The order of the fields is D gene, J gene, V gene, clone size, CDR3 DNA, CDR3 protein. A D gene is named only where the DNA matches it firmly. Part of the rows lack a size; the others show once, few, many or a class for expanded clones.

. TRBJ1-3 TRBV27 . TGTGCCAGCAGTGGGTTGAGGGGGAAAGGAAACACCATATATTTT CASSGLRGKGNTIYF
. TRBJ2-1 TRBV18 . TGTGCCAGCTCACCACCCGGGGGGCCGACCTACAATGAGCAGTTCTTC CASSPPGGPTYNEQFF
. TRBJ1-6 TRBV7-9 once TGTGCCAGCAGCTTATCTCGGGGGGTTTTTTCACCCCTCCACTTT CASSLSRGVFSPLHF
TRBD2 TRBJ2-3 TRBV5-1 . TGCGCCAGCAAAAGAGGACAGCTAGCGGGAGGGCGATCAGATACGCAGTATTTT CASKRGQLAGGRSDTQYF
TRBD1 TRBJ2-7 TRBV27 . TGTGCCAGCCGTGGGGACAGGGGGCCCTACGAGCAGTACTTC CASRGDRGPYEQYF
. TRBJ2-3 TRBV5-1 once TGCGCCAGCAGCTCCTGGGCCGGAAGTACGCAGTATTTT CASSSWAGSTQYF
TRBD1 TRBJ1-5 TRBV15 . TGTGCCACCAGCAGAGATAGACAGGGCGCAGGCAATCAGCCCCAGCATTTT CATSRDRQGAGNQPQHF
. TRBJ1-4 TRBV6-5 . TGTGCCAGCATGGAGGGTATAGTAGACAGCTTGTTTTTT CASMEGIVDSLFF
. TRBJ2-5 TRBV2 . TGTGCCAGCAGTGTGCCGGGGACCCAGTACTTC CASSVPGTQYF
. TRBJ2-7 TRBV19 once TGTGCCAGTAGTAGAGAACGGACAGCCTACGAGCAGTACTTC CASSRERTAYEQYF
TRBD2 TRBJ2-2 TRBV7-9 . TGTGCCAGCAGCTTAGAGCGGGAGAACACCGGGGAGCTGTTTTTT CASSLERENTGELFF
. TRBJ2-6 TRBV25-1 . TGTGCCAGCAGTGAATCCAGTGTGGGCGCCAACGTCCTGACTTTC CASSESSVGANVLTF
. TRBJ2-3 TRBV9 . TGTGCCAGCAACGTAAGACAAGGTTACAGTACAGATACGCAGTATTTT CASNVRQGYSTDTQYF
TRBD1 TRBJ1-5 TRBV20-1 . TGCAGTGCTAGTCCGGGACAGCCTTATCAGCCCCAGCATTTT CSASPGQPYQPQHF
TRBD2 TRBJ2-1 TRBV19 . TGTGCCAGTACCCAGTCCGGGACTAGCGGGAGCAATGAGCAGTTCTTC CASTQSGTSGSNEQFF
. TRBJ2-7 TRBV6-5 few TGTGCCAGCAGCCCGGGATCAAGGAATCTCCACGAGCAGTACTTC CASSPGSRNLHEQYF
. TRBJ2-2 TRBV18 . TGTGCCAGCTCACCCTCAGGGGTCGTAAGCAGCGGGGAGCTGTTTTTT CASSPSGVVSSGELFF
TRBD2 TRBJ2-2 TRBV6-5 . TGTGCCAGCAGTTACGCAACTAGCGGCACCGGGGAGCTGTTTTTT CASSYATSGTGELFF
. TRBJ1-1 TRBV7-9 . TGTGCCAGCAGGCGACAGGAGGCCACTGAAGCTTTCTTT CASRRQEATEAFF
. TRBJ1-2 TRBV6-5 . TGTGCCAGCAGTCTCCGACAGACCCCAGCTTCTGGCTACACCTTC CASSLRQTPASGYTF